The next 21 T cell receptor beta chains were all read from a single sample in a study of vaccination effects on CD4 cells after COVID-19. Within the ViraFEST assay, antigen-specific CD4+ T cells underwent expansion with viral peptide pools prior to sequencing. Investigators separated out CD4+ T cells once around eleven days of culture had passed. PCR-confirmed SARS-CoV-2 infection occurred in the person between March and December 2020. For these TCRs, the target antigens are not known. The method was immunoSEQ multiplex PCR; TCRdb's version includes in-frame clones alone and lacks a portion of them. Found here are around 40,000 clones, roughly 80% of them singletons; the top ten hold about 32%. The sequencing here drew on CD4+ T cells from PBMCs cultured with a peptide pool, taken before COVID-19 vaccination. The receptor set was obtained from a human donor who had a prior SARS-CoV-2 infection.

The chain uses TRBV5-1 and TRBJ2-5; 9 bases line up with TRBD2. V shed 3 bases and J 4 bases; nucleotides not matched to a gene: 22. From germline, CDR1 is SGHRS and CDR2 YFSETQ. The CDR3 runs to 20 residues. The CDR3 protein is CASSSKMAGGPLSWIETQYF. In DNA form, the CDR3 reads TGCGCCAGCAGCTCCAAGATGGCGGGAGGGCCTCTGTCCTGGATAGAGACCCAGTACTTC.

The V call is TRBV5-4, the J call TRBJ2-1; D not certain. The CDR3 extends over 12 amino acids. Trimming took off 4 bases at V and 9 bases at J, with 11 bases between the two ends. From germline, CDR1 is SGHNT and CDR2 YYREEE (reference sequence). The CDR3, as DNA: TGTGCCAGCAGCGACGGATCCGGTGAGCAGTTCTTC. It is translated as CASSDGSGEQFF.

The chain carries TRBV19 and TRBJ1-2; possibly TRBD1 for D (6 bases). The CDR3 has 15 amino acids. Looked up from germline, CDR1 is LNHDA and CDR2 is SQIVND (reference sequence). V was trimmed by 9 bases and J by 8 bases, leaving 25 bases between them. The CDR3 nucleotides are TGTGCCAGCACACCCGGGGGACACACCCCGCGGGGCTACACCTTC. Encoded protein: CASTPGGHTPRGYTF.

The rearrangement joins TRBV2 to TRBJ2-7; 7 bases align to TRBD2. Trimming cost V 3 bases and J 3 bases; bases outside gene matches: 11. Germline values: CDR1 SNHLY, CDR2 FYNNEI. The CDR3 totals 16 residues. The CDR3 loop reads CASSDPGLVGVYEQYF. Here the CDR3 DNA reads TGTGCCAGCAGTGATCCCGGACTAGTGGGAGTCTACGAGCAGTACTTC.

V and J are TRBV3-1 (or the pseudogene TRBV3-2) and TRBJ2-5; TRBD2 aligns across 13 bases. Per the germline V gene, CDR1 is LGHDT and CDR2 is YNNKEL (reference sequence). J lost 1 base, V lost 3 bases, and 8 bases had no gene match. This CDR3 comprises 18 residues. The DNA for the CDR3 is TGTGCCAGCAGCCATCCCCTTACTAGCGGGGGGGCCCAAGAGACCCAGTACTTC. Its translation: CASSHPLTSGGAQETQYF.

The rearrangement uses TRBV7-2 and TRBJ2-5; 12 bases fit TRBD2. Germline V gene data show CDR1 as SGHTA and CDR2 as FQGNSA. This CDR3 is 16 amino acids long. V was clipped by 4 bases and J by 1 base; unmatched bases: 4. The chain's CDR3 is CASSSRTSGTQETQYF. The DNA for the CDR3 is TGTGCCAGCAGCTCCCGGACTAGCGGGACCCAAGAGACCCAGTACTTC.

The chain couples TRBV7-2 to TRBJ2-7; D may be TRBD1 (5 bases). This CDR3 is 14 amino acids long. Germline-derived CDR1 and CDR2 are SGHTA and FQGNSA. V was trimmed by 3 bases and J by 2 bases, leaving 11 bases between them. The CDR3 sequence is CASSFGHGPYEQYF. CDR3 nucleotide sequence: TGTGCCAGCAGCTTTGGACACGGCCCCTACGAGCAGTACTTC.

V gene TRBV9 combines with J gene TRBJ2-5, with D perhaps matching TRBD1 (5 bases). The germline V and J ends were trimmed by 0 bases and 1 base, with 7 bases remaining between them. CDR3 length: 14 amino acids. The germline gives CDR1 SGDLS, CDR2 YYNGEE. In DNA, the CDR3 is TGTGCCAGCAGCGTAGGACAGCTCCAAGAGACCCAGTACTTC. It is translated as CASSVGQLQETQYF.

This chain links TRBV6-6 with TRBJ2-1, with TRBD2 matching over 13 bases. Germline CDR1 MNHNY, CDR2 SVGAGI (reference sequence). The CDR3 covers 14 residues. V shed 7 bases and J 4 bases; nucleotides not matched to a gene: 1. CDR3 region: CASTLAGGYNEQFF. For the CDR3, the DNA is TGTGCCAGCACACTAGCGGGGGGGTACAATGAGCAGTTCTTC.

The J gene is TRBJ2-1, the V gene TRBV7-3; TRBD2 matches at 15 bases. Looked up from germline, CDR1 is SGHTA and CDR2 is FQGTGA. The CDR3 contains 17 residues. The junction had 5 bases not matched to a gene; V was cut back by 2 bases and J by 6 bases. The CDR3: CASSLFGLAGGVNEQFF. As DNA, the CDR3 is TGTGCCAGCAGCTTATTCGGACTAGCGGGAGGGGTCAATGAGCAGTTCTTC.

The V and J genes are TRBV5-1 and TRBJ2-7, with D hard to call. V lost 4 bases to trimming and J lost 3 bases, with 20 bases between them. The germline V gene has CDR1 SGHRS and CDR2 YFSETQ. The CDR3 is 16 residues long. The CDR3 loop reads CASSRRGRTEIYEQYF. CDR3 bases: TGCGCCAGCAGCCGTCGCGGACGGACGGAGATCTACGAGCAGTACTTC. The variable domain in full, completed from reference TRBV5-1 and TRBJ2-7, reads KAGVTQTPRYLIKTRGQQVTLSCSPISGHRSVSWYQQTPGQGLQFLFEYFSETQRNKGNFPGRFSGRQFSNSRSEMNVSTLELGDSALYLCASSRRGRTEIYEQYFGPGTRLTVT.

The V call is TRBV2, the J call TRBJ2-7, with D uncertain. This CDR3 has 12 amino acids. Germline V gives CDR1 SNHLY, CDR2 FYNNEI. V was shortened by 2 bases and J by 2 bases, with 4 bases between the two germline ends. DNA of the CDR3: TGTGCCAGCAGTGAATACACCTACGAGCAGTACTTC. Protein product: CASSEYTYEQYF.

The chain is built from TRBV28 and TRBJ1-2; possibly TRBD1 for D (6 bases). The CDR3 has 14 amino acids. Germline-derived CDR1 and CDR2 are MDHEN and SYDVKM. V was shortened by 2 bases and J by 4 bases, with 11 bases between the two germline ends. In nucleotides, the CDR3 is TGTGCCAGCAGTTTACCCCCGGGGGCCTATGGCTACACCTTC. Protein sequence: CASSLPPGAYGYTF.

The chain is built from TRBV15 and TRBJ2-1, with D perhaps given as TRBD1 or TRBD2 (6 bases each). The CDR3 is 16 amino acids. Per the germline V gene, CDR1 is LNHNV and CDR2 is YYDKDF (reference sequence). Trimming removed 6 bases at V and 0 bases at J, with 15 bases between. The CDR3 spells CATSRPGAYSYNEQFF. The CDR3, as DNA: TGTGCCACCAGTCGTCCGGGGGCATACTCCTACAATGAGCAGTTCTTC.

This clone was seen just once. The chain couples TRBV7-2 to TRBJ2-2; D may correspond to TRBD1 or TRBD2 (5 bases each). The CDR3 covers 15 residues. Germline CDR1 and CDR2: SGHTA and FQGNSA. Trimming stripped 5 bases from V and 10 bases from J, with 20 bases between. The CDR3 DNA reads as TGTGCCAGCAGCATCGGCGCGGGCAGGGTGGAGGAGCTGTTTTTT. Its translation: CASSIGAGRVEELFF.

This sequence joins TRBV28 and TRBJ2-7; no definite D call. Germline assignment: CDR1 MDHEN and CDR2 SYDVKM. Trimming took off 7 bases at V and 6 bases at J, with 13 bases between the two ends. The CDR3 is made up of 12 amino acids. The CDR3 is CASTQPLAEQYF. The CDR3 DNA follows: TGTGCCAGCACCCAGCCCCTTGCCGAGCAGTACTTC. Looking up the rest from reference TRBV28 and TRBJ2-7 gives the full variable domain: DVKVTQSSRYLVKRTGEKVFLECVQDMDHENMFWYRQDPGLGLRLIYFSYDVKMKEKGDIPEGYSVSREKKERFSLILESASTNQTSMYLCASTQPLAEQYFGPGTRLTVT.

This chain joins TRBV7-9 and TRBJ2-7; 14 bases are shared with TRBD2. Trimming cost V 5 bases and J 3 bases; bases outside gene matches: 3. The CDR3 runs to 15 residues. CDR1 and CDR2 from the germline V gene are SEHNR and FQNEAQ (reference sequence). This CDR3 is CASSLGTSGGYEQYF. CDR3 bases: TGTGCCAGCAGCCTTGGGACTAGCGGGGGCTACGAGCAGTACTTC.

V gene TRBV25-1 combines with J gene TRBJ2-7, with 11 bases matching TRBD2. V lost 6 bases and J lost 4; bases outside the gene matches: 5. The germline V gene has CDR1 MGHDK and CDR2 SYGVNS. The CDR3 length is 14 residues. The CDR3 region is CASSGTSGPYEQYF. The CDR3 bases are TGTGCCAGCAGCGGGACTAGCGGACCGTACGAGCAGTACTTC.

The V gene is TRBV6-5, the J gene TRBJ2-5; possibly TRBD2 for D (6 bases). The germline gives CDR1 MNHEY, CDR2 SVGAGI. CDR3 length: 13 residues. Trimming removed 6 bases from V and 5 bases from J, with 13 bases in between. CDR3 sequence (DNA): TGTGCCAGCAGCTCTAGCGACCCGGAGACCCAGTACTTC. It is translated as CASSSSDPETQYF.

This clone showed up just a few times. This sequence joins TRBV2 and TRBJ1-1; no reliable D call. Per the germline V gene, CDR1 is SNHLY and CDR2 is FYNNEI. Trimming took off 6 bases at V and 4 bases at J, with 9 bases between the two ends. The CDR3 has 12 amino acids. CDR3 sequence reads: CASRNQLTEAFF. The DNA for the CDR3 is TGTGCCAGCAGGAACCAACTCACTGAAGCTTTCTTT.

DNA for the CDR3: TGTGCCAGCAGCCAGGATCCTAGCGGGCAGGGGAACGAGCAGTACTTC. This translates into CASSQDPSGQGNEQYF. The chain is built from TRBV4-2 and TRBJ2-7, with 8 bases fitting TRBD2. J was trimmed by 5 bases and V by 3 bases; bases with no gene match: 12. Germline V gene lookup returns CDR1 LGHNA and CDR2 YNFKEQ. The CDR3 has 16 residues.